This entry is about one T cell receptor beta chain. The antigen remains unidentified. The data were taken from a study of Ad26.COV2.S vaccination and SARS-CoV-2 variants. Overall study results and limits: Total responses of T cells may have been underestimated by the analyses of TCR breadth and depth. Higher spike-specific TCR breadth was found in vaccine recipients than in placebo recipients. There was reportedly substantial breadth in spike-specific CD8+ and CD4+ T cell responses after vaccination.

Method: immunoSEQ multiplex PCR; TCRdb's copy keeps in-frame clones and lacks some. Of 150,000 to 200,000 clones in the sample, around 90% are singletons; the top ten hold under 7.5%. Sequencing used peripheral blood, obtained after recovery from COVID-19. The source of this sequence is a human donor who had recovered from COVID-19.

This chain's CDR3 is CASSGQGLKTEKLFF. The CDR3 DNA sequence: TGTGCCAGCAGTGGGCAGGGGTTGAAAACTGAAAAACTGTTTTTT. V and J are TRBV2 and TRBJ1-4; D is perhaps TRBD1 (6 bases). This CDR3 is built from 15 residues. Trimming stripped 4 bases from V and 7 bases from J, with 16 bases between. CDR1 is SNHLY, CDR2 FYNNEI, per germline.